This record concerns one TCR beta chain sequence. As yet, its antigen is unknown. The source of the sample is a study of beta chain features in type 1 diabetes. Germline V lookup: CDR1 SGHAT, CDR2 FQNNGV. This CDR3 has 13 amino acids. Trimming left V 1 base short and J 1 base short, with 4 bases between. Whole-study results and caveats: Patients' naive, central memory and regulatory TCRB repertoires appeared more alike than those of healthy donors.

Since all of the isolated RNA was reverse transcribed, expressed TCRB transcripts were what got sequenced. The study sequenced naive, central memory and regulatory T cell samples to an average of about 3.57 million reads. The data were produced by immunoSEQ multiplex PCR, yet TCRdb's version contains in-frame clones alone and is incomplete. The table records roughly 250,000 clones, more than 65% of them present only once. Heparinised blood was drawn once per donor, averaging about 100 mL. The rearrangement links TRBV11-2 to TRBJ2-5; D remains unclear. The clonotype was recovered from a man aged 25 to 40 in good health. The sample comprised naive CD4+ T cells from blood. CDR3 nucleotide sequence: TGTGCCAGCAGCTTAGTCAGCCAAGAGACCCAGTACTTC. The encoded protein is CASSLVSQETQYF. Complete variable domain (other parts from reference TRBV11-2 and TRBJ2-5): EAGVAQSPRYKIIEKRQSVAFWCNPISGHATLYWYQQILGQGPKLLIQFQNNGVVDDSQLPKDRFSAERLKGVDSTLKIQPAKLEDSAVYLCASSLVSQETQYFGPGTRLLVL.